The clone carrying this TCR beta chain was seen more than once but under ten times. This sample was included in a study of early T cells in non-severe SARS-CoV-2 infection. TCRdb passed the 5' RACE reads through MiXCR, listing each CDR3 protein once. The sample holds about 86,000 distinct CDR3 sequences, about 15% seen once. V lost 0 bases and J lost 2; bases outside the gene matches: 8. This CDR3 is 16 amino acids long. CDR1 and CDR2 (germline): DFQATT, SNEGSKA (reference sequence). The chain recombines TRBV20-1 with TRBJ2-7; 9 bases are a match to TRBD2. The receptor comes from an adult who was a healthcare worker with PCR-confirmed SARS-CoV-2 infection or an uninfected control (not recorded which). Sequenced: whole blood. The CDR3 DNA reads TGCAGTGCTAGAGATCTGGGTAGCGGGAGTCCCTACGAGCAGTACTTC. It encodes CSARDLGSGSPYEQYF.